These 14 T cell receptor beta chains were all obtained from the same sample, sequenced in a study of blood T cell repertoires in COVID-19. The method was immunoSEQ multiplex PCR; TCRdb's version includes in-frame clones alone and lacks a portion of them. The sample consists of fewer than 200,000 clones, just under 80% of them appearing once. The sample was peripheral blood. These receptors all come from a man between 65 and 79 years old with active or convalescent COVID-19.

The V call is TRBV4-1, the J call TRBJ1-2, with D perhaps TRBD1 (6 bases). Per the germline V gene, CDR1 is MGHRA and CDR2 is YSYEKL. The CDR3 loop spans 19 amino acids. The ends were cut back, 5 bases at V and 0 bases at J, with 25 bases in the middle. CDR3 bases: TGCGCCAGCAGCTCTAATCCCCACCGGGGGGGCAGGACTAACTATGGCTACACCTTC. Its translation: CASSSNPHRGGRTNYGYTF.

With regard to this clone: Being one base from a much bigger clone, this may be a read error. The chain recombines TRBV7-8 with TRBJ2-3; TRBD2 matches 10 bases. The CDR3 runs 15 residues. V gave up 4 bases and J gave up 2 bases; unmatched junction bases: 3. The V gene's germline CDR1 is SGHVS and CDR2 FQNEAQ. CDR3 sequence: CASSSGTSVTDTQYF. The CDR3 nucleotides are TGTGCCAGCAGCTCCGGGACTAGCGTCACAGATACGCAGTATTTT.

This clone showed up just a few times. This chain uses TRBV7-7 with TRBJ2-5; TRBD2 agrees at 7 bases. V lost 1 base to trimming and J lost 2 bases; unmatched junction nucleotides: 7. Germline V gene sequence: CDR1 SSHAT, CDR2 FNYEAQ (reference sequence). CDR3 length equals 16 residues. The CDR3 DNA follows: TGTGCCAGCAGCTTAGGAGGGGCTAGCGGACAAGAGACCCAGTACTTC. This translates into CASSLGGASGQETQYF.

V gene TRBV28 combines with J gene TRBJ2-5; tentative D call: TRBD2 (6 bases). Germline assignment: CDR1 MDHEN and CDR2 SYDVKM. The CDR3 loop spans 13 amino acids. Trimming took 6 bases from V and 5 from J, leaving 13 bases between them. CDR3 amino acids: CASRVGGRETQYF. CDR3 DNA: TGTGCCAGCAGAGTCGGGGGTAGGGAGACCCAGTACTTC.

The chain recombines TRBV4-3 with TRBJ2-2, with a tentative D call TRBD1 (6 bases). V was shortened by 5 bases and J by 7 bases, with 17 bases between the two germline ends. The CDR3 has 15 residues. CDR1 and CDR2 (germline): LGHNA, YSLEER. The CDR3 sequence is CASSSNRDYIGELFF. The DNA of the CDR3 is TGCGCCAGCAGCTCTAACAGGGATTACATCGGGGAGCTGTTTTTT.

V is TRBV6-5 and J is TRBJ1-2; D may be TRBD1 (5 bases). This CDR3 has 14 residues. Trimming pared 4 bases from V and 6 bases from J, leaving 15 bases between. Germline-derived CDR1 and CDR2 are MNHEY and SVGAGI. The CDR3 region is CASSLGGAGNGYTF. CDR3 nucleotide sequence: TGTGCCAGCAGTTTGGGTGGAGCAGGGAATGGCTACACCTTC.

CDR3 sequence (DNA): TGTGCTCCCATTATCGGGACAGGCGGCTATGGCTACACCTTC. Translating it yields CAPIIGTGGYGYTF. The V gene is TRBV2, the J gene TRBJ1-2, with 8 bases fitting TRBD1. CDR1 is SNHLY and CDR2 is FYNNEI in the germline V gene. This CDR3 spans 14 amino acids.

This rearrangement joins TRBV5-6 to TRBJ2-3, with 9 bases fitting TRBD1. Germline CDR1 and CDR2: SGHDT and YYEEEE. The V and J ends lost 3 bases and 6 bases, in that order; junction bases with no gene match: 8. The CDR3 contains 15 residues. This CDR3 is CASSSGTGSGDTQYF. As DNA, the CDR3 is TGTGCCAGCAGCTCCGGGACAGGGTCGGGTGATACGCAGTATTTT.

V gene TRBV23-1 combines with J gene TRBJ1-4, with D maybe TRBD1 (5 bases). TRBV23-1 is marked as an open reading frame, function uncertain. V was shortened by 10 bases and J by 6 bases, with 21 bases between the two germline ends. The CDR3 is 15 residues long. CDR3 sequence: CATSLVRDSDEKLFF. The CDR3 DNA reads TGCGCCACCTCCTTGGTCCGGGACTCAGATGAAAAACTGTTTTTT.

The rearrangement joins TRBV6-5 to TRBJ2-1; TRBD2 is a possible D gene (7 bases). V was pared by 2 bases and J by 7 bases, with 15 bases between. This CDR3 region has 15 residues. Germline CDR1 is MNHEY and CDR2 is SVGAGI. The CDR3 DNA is TGTGCCAGCAGTTACGTGGGGGGGCCTTCGAATGAGCAGTTCTTC. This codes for CASSYVGGPSNEQFF.

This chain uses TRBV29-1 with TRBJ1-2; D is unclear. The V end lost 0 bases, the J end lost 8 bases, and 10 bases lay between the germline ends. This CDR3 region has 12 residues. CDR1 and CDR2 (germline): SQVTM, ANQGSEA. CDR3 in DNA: TGCAGCGTTGAAGATCAGAGCGGCGGCTACACCTTC. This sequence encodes CSVEDQSGGYTF.

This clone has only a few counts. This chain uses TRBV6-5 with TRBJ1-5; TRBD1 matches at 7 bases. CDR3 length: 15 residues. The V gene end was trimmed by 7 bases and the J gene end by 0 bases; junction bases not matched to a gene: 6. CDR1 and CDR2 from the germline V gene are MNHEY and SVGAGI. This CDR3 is CASKTGTDSNQPQHF. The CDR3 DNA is TGTGCCAGCAAAACCGGGACAGATAGCAATCAGCCCCAGCATTTT.

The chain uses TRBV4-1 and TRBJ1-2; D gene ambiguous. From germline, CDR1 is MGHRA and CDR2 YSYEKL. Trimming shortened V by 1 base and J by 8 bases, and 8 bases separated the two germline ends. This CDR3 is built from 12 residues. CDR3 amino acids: CASSQASRGYTF. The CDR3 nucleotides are TGCGCCAGCAGCCAAGCCTCACGGGGCTACACCTTC.

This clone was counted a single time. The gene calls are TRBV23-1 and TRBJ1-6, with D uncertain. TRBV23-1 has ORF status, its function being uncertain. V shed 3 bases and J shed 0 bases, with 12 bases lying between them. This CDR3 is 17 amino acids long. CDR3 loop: CASSHYRGSSYNSPLHF. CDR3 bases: TGCGCCAGCAGTCATTACCGTGGGAGCTCCTATAATTCACCCCTCCACTTT.